These T cell receptor beta chains were read from a single sample in a study of cytomegalovirus exposure and HLA in healthy donors. Only in-frame clones appear in the TCRdb table, and some are missing; sequencing was by immunoSEQ multiplex PCR. The sample holds 150,000 to 200,000 clones, over 80% seen once. Sequences were obtained from PBMCs. All receptors derive from a man in his thirties or forties in good health and CMV-seropositive. Both conserved end residues are trimmed from each CDR3.

v_call cdr3_aa
TRBV4-1 ASSQPTGNTEAF
TRBV30 AWSGTHRVSEAF
TRBV6-5 ASSYVLDTPNYGYT
TRBV7-8 ASSSYRETYEQY
TRBV13 ASSFKPGISSGNTIY
TRBV11-3 ASSFPRQYSNQPQH
TRBV9 ASSGTENTEAF
TRBV5-1 ASSVGQRDTQY
TRBV29-1 SVEDAGDQETQY
TRBV6-5 ASSYSSGTNYGYT
TRBV5-4 ASSFDRARTYEQY
TRBV14 ASSQEGNRGSKRGYT
TRBV9 ASSAEAGYQETQY
TRBV9 ASSVADPGGAVY
TRBV21-1 ASIEKWGTRLPEQY
TRBV25-1 ASSDVELAGETQY
TRBV29-1 SVSQQDQETQY
TRBV27 ASSLGGAYNEQF
TRBV11-2 ASSLDNRDYVIRGEQF
TRBV27 ASSPSTGETNYGYT
TRBV6-1 ASCVGQLNSPLH
TRBV2 AGGTGSQETQY
TRBV29-1 SVEGETGPFYGYT
TRBV27 ASSFKGDRNYGYT
TRBV19 ASSPIETSFFYNEQF
TRBV9 ASSVALPNEQF
TRBV5-4 ASSSDGPGRKSATNEKLF
TRBV30 AWSYGGVEQY
TRBV7-2 ASSLDRTSNQPQH
TRBV27 ASSTAGGNYGYT
TRBV27 ASSLDRSSYEQY
TRBV9 ASSVGQGGTGELF
TRBV4-2 ASSQKTGDTDTQY
TRBV19 ASSGLAVQETQY
TRBV5-1 ASSYRTVQETQY
TRBV7-9 ASSRGTGANYGYT
TRBV10-3 AIRENSLNTEAF
TRBV6-5 ASSYSGHVLT
TRBV5-6 ASSLTRGGTDTQY
TRBV11-2 ASSPGTGIARYEQY
TRBV7-7 ASSQTGTGPYTGELF
TRBV28 ASIPGDFYNEQF
TRBV30 AWSENPFGRGTYEQY
TRBV7-9 ASSFQTGNPEAF
TRBV25-1 ASSGHGGSNTIY
TRBV9 ASSVGGLDNEKLF
TRBV4-2 ASRPLLQGAADTQY
TRBV30 AWSVLGRVGTGELF
TRBV11-2 ASSGPTSGINNEQF
TRBV20-1 SASPTDTQY
TRBV12-5 ASGLGQGDEQY
TRBV5-1 ASSFGQAEETQY
TRBV27 ASSLRSGALSYNEQF
TRBV7-2 ASSRQEEYYEQY
TRBV5-4 ASSKAGRTDRETQY
TRBV10-3 AISEENQPQH
TRBV9 ASSPRTGGAINEQF
TRBV18 ASSPGQGNSPLH